This record covers a single T cell receptor beta chain. TCRdb's copy holds only in-frame clones and misses some; the assay was immunoSEQ multiplex PCR. Of some 270,000 clones in the sample, roughly 91% are singletons; the top ten hold 1.9%. V dropped 0 bases and J dropped 12 bases, with 14 bases sitting between them. There are 13 residues in the CDR3. Looked up from germline, CDR1 is MNHNS and CDR2 is SASEGT. These data are taken from a study of blood T cell repertoires in COVID-19. Turning to the study itself: PBMCs, B-cell-depleted T cells, or T cells provided the cDNA or gDNA that made up the material.

Participants were aged about 18 to 100 years from more than 20 US areas. Donors in Cohort 3 who had recovered were those with two negative PCRs, healthcare professional clearance, or resolution of their symptoms. The chain joins TRBV6-1 to TRBJ1-1; possibly TRBD1 for D (6 bases). This clonotype originated in a woman aged 60-75 years who had recovered from COVID-19. Sequencing was performed on PBMCs or T cells enriched from blood (not recorded which). The CDR3 reads CASSEAGRGPTFF. CDR3 bases: TGTGCCAGCAGTGAAGCGGGCAGGGGCCCAACTTTCTTT.